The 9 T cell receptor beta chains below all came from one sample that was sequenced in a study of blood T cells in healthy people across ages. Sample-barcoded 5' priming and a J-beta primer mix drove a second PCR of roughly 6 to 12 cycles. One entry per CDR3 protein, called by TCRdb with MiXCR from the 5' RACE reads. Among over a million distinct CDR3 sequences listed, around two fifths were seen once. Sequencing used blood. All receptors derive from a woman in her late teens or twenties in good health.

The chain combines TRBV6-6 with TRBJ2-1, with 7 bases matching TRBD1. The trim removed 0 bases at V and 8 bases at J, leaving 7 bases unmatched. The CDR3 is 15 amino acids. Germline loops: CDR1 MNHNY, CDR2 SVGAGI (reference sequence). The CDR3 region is CASSYSDRVGDEQFF. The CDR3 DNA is TGTGCCAGCAGTTACTCAGACAGGGTGGGAGATGAGCAGTTCTTC.

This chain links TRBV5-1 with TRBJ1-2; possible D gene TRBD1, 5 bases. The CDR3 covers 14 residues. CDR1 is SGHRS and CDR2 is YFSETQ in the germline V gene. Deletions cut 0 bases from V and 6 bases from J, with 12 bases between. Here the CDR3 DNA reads TGCGCCAGCAGCTTGGCCGGACAAGCCCATGGCTACACCTTC. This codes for CASSLAGQAHGYTF.

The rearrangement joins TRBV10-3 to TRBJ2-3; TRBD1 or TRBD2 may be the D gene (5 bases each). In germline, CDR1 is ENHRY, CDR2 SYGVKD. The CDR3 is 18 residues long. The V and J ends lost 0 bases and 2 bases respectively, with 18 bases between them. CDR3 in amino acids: CAISESKRGKGTTDTQYF. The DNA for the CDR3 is TGTGCCATCAGTGAGTCGAAGAGGGGAAAGGGAACCACAGATACGCAGTATTTT.

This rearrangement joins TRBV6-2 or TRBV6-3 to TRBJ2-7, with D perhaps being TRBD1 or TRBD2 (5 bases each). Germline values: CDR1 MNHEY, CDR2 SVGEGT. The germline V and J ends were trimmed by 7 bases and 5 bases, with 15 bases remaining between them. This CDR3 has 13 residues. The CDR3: CASTVWGNDEQYF. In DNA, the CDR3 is TGTGCCAGCACCGTGTGGGGGAACGACGAGCAGTACTTC.

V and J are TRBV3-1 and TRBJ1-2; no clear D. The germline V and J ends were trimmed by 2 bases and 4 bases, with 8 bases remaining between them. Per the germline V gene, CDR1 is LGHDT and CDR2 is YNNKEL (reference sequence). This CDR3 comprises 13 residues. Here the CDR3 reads CASSQNGPYGYTF. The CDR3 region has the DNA TGTGCCAGCAGCCAAAACGGCCCCTATGGCTACACCTTC.

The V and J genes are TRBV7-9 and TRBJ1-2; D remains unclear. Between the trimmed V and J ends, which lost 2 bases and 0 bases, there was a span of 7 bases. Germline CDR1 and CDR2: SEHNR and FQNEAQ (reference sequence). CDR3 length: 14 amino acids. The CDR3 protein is CASSLTVANYGYTF. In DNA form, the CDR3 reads TGTGCCAGCAGCTTAACAGTCGCTAACTATGGCTACACCTTC.

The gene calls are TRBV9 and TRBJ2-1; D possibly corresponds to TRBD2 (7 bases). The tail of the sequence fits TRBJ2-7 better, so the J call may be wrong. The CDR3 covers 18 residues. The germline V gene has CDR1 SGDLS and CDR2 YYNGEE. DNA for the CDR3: TGTGCCAGCAGCGTAGCTACCTGGGGCGGGGGCACCTACAATGAGCAGTACTTC. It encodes CASSVATWGGGTYNEQYF.

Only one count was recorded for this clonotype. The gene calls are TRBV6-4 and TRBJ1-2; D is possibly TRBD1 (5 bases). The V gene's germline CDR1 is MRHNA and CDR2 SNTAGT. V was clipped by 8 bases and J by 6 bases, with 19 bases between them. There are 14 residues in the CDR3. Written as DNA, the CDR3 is TGTGCCAGCTCCCGGGGGGGGAGAGGCCATGGCTACACCTTC. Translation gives CASSRGGRGHGYTF.

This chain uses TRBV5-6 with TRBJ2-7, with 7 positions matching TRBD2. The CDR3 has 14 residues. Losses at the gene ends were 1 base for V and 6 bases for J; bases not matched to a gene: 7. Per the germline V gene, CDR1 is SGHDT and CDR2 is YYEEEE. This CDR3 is CASSLFAGVGEQYF. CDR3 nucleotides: TGTGCCAGCAGCTTGTTCGCGGGAGTAGGCGAGCAGTACTTC.